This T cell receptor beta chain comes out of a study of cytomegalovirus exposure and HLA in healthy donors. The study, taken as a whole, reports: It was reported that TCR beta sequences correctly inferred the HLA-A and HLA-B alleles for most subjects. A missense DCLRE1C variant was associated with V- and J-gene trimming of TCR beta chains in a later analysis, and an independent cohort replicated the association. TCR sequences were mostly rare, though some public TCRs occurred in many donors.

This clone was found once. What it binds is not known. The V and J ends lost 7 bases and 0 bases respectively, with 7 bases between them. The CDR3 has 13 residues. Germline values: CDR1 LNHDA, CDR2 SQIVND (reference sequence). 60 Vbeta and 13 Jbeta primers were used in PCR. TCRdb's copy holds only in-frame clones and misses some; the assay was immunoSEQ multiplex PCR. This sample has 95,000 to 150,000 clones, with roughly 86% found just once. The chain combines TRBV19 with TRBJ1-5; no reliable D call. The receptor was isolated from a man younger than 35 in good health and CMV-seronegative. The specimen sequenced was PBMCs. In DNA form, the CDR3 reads TGTGCCAGTAATACCTATAGCAATCAGCCCCAGCATTTT. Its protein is CASNTYSNQPQHF.